The 13 T cell receptor beta chains in this list originate from one sample, sequenced in a study of T cell responses to AZD1222 COVID-19 vaccine (dated by TCRdb to about 2021). The meaning of the sample's time point label: about 28 days (+/-7) after the second vaccine dose. The library was obtained by the immunoSEQ multiplex PCR assay. Not all clones reach the TCRdb copy of this immuneACCESS table, which keeps in-frame sequences only. Checked studies attribute under half of the gap to unresolved V genes and leave the rest unexplained. The sample profile shows under 150,000 clones; about nine tenths of them were found once. The ten most abundant clones make up 1.5% to 2% of the sample. Sequenced material: peripheral blood, taken 28 days after the second AZD1222 dose. All receptors derive from an adult who received the AZD1222 COVID-19 vaccine.

This clone was picked up a small number of times. This rearrangement joins TRBV18 to TRBJ2-1; possible D gene TRBD2, 7 bases. CDR1 is KGHSH and CDR2 is LQKENI in the germline V gene. The CDR3 length is 18 residues. Trimming removed 0 bases from V and 2 bases from J, with 17 bases in between. The CDR3 region is CASSPPGGREIPYNEQFF. CDR3 in DNA: TGTGCCAGCTCACCACCGGGGGGGCGGGAAATCCCCTACAATGAGCAGTTCTTC.

The chain combines TRBV6-2 or TRBV6-3 with TRBJ1-1; D not resolved. The germline gives CDR1 MNHEY, CDR2 SVGEGT. The CDR3 spans 12 residues. The V and J ends lost 5 bases and 4 bases respectively, with 8 bases between them. CDR3 sequence reads: CASSRQLTEAFF. CDR3 nucleotide sequence: TGTGCCAGCAGTCGGCAGCTCACTGAAGCTTTCTTT.

This chain links TRBV13 with TRBJ1-2, with TRBD1 matching 9 bases. Germline values: CDR1 PRHDT, CDR2 FYEKMQ (reference sequence). There are 17 residues in the CDR3. The V segment lost 1 base and the J segment 0 bases; nucleotides outside the gene matches: 6. As DNA, the CDR3 is TGTGCCAGCAGCTTAGAAGGGACAGGGCCAGCTAACTATGGCTACACCTTC. This sequence encodes CASSLEGTGPANYGYTF.

J is TRBJ2-5 and V is TRBV19; tentatively, D is TRBD1 or TRBD2 (6 bases each). V was trimmed by 9 bases and J by 5 bases, leaving 16 bases between them. CDR3 length: 13 residues. Germline CDR1 is LNHDA and CDR2 is SQIVND (reference sequence). CDR3 region: CASKGGGLETQYF. The CDR3 DNA reads TGTGCCAGCAAGGGTGGGGGGCTTGAGACCCAGTACTTC. Full variable domain (outside the CDR3, taken from reference TRBV19 and TRBJ2-5): DGGITQSPKYLFRKEGQNVTLSCEQNLNHDAMYWYRQDPGQGLRLIYYSQIVNDFQKGDIAEGYSVSREKKESFPLTVTSAQKNPTAFYLCASKGGGLETQYFGPGTRLLVL.

The rearrangement links TRBV6-2 or TRBV6-3 to TRBJ2-1; 9 positions match TRBD2. This CDR3 region has 14 residues. Trimming cost V 5 bases and J 5 bases; bases outside gene matches: 4. Germline CDR1 and CDR2: MNHEY and SVGEGT. The CDR3 bases are TGTGCCAGCAGTCTAGCGGGGTATAACAATGAGCAGTTCTTC. Its translation is CASSLAGYNNEQFF.

The chain combines TRBV28 with TRBJ1-4; a possible D gene is TRBD1 (5 bases). From germline, CDR1 is MDHEN and CDR2 SYDVKM. The CDR3 covers 14 residues. Trimming took off 5 bases at V and 7 bases at J, with 14 bases between the two ends. The CDR3 DNA reads as TGTGCCAGCAGTCGCAGGGCCCTAAGTGAAAAACTGTTTTTT. Protein sequence: CASSRRALSEKLFF.

This clone has just a few counts. CDR3 region: CASSPSGVRSYEQYF. CDR3 nucleotide sequence: TGTGCCAGCAGCCCCTCAGGGGTGAGATCCTACGAGCAGTACTTC. The chain combines TRBV14 with TRBJ2-7; D possibly corresponds to TRBD1 (6 bases). The CDR3 covers 15 residues. Trimming removed 4 bases from V and 1 base from J, with 14 bases in between. Per germline, CDR1 SGHDN and CDR2 FVKESK.

The chain joins TRBV6-5 to TRBJ2-7; 9 bases line up with TRBD1. V gave up 6 bases and J gave up 4 bases; unmatched junction bases: 4. In germline, CDR1 is MNHEY, CDR2 SVGAGI. CDR3 length: 13 amino acids. The CDR3 loop reads CASRGTGLYEQYF. As DNA, the CDR3 is TGTGCCAGCAGGGGGACAGGGTTGTACGAGCAGTACTTC.

This clone was detected only once. The chain combines TRBV2 with TRBJ1-1; D call uncertain. Germline values: CDR1 SNHLY, CDR2 FYNNEI. V was shortened by 4 bases and J by 5 bases, with 17 bases between the two germline ends. This CDR3 comprises 15 residues. CDR3 in DNA: TGTGCCAGCAGTGGATCGTTAGGGATGAGGACTGAAGCTTTCTTT. Translating it yields CASSGSLGMRTEAFF. Variable domain in full (rest from reference TRBV2 and TRBJ1-1): EPEVTQTPSHQVTQMGQEVILRCVPISNHLYFYWYRQILGQKVEFLVSFYNNEISEKSEIFDDQFSVERPDGSNFTLKIRSTKLEDSAMYFCASSGSLGMRTEAFFGQGTRLTVV.

The chain couples TRBV11-2 to TRBJ2-5; D unclear. This CDR3 is 11 amino acids long. Germline V CDR1 and CDR2: SGHAT, FQNNGV. The V end was cut by 5 bases, the J end by 4 bases, with 5 bases between. The CDR3 DNA sequence: TGTGCCAGCAGCCACAGAGAGACCCAGTACTTC. It yields the protein CASSHRETQYF.

This clone was seen just once. This chain connects TRBV20-1 to TRBJ1-2; D uncertain. CDR3 length: 11 amino acids. V was pared by 7 bases and J by 2 bases, with 8 bases between. In germline, CDR1 is DFQATT, CDR2 SNEGSKA (reference sequence). CDR3 loop: CSGEENYGYTF. In DNA form, the CDR3 reads TGCAGTGGAGAGGAGAACTATGGCTACACCTTC.

The chain carries TRBV4-2 and TRBJ1-5, with D perhaps matching TRBD1 (5 bases). The V end lost 0 bases, the J end lost 6 bases, and 12 bases lay between the germline ends. CDR1 and CDR2 from the germline V gene are LGHNA and YNFKEQ. The CDR3 is 15 amino acids. DNA for the CDR3: TGTGCCAGCAGCCAAGATCGGTTAAGGGGTCAGCCCCAGCATTTT. Amino acid sequence: CASSQDRLRGQPQHF.

This chain joins TRBV24-1 and TRBJ2-3; 8 bases are shared with TRBD2. The CDR3 covers 16 residues. Germline loops: CDR1 KGHDR, CDR2 SFDVKD. J lost 1 base, V lost 4 bases, and 6 bases had no gene match. CDR3 sequence: CATSDPSAGGTDTQYF. Here the CDR3 DNA reads TGTGCCACCAGTGACCCCTCAGCGGGAGGCACAGATACGCAGTATTTT.